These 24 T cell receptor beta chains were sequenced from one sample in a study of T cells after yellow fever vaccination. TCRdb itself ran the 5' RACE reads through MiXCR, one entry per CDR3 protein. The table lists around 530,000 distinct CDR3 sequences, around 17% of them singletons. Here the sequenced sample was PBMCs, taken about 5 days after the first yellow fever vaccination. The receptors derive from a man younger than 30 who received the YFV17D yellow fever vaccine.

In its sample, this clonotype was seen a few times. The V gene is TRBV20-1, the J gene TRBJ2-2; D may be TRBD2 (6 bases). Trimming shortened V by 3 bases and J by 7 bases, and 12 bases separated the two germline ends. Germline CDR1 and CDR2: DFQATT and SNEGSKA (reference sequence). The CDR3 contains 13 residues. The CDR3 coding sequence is TGCAGTGCTAGTAGACTAGAAGGCGGGGAGCTGTTTTTT. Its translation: CSASRLEGGELFF.

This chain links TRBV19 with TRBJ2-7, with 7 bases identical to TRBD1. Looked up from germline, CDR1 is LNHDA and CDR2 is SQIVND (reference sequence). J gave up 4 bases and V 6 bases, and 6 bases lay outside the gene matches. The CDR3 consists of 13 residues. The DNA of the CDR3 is TGTGCCAGTAGGATCGGGACAGCTTACGAGCAGTACGTC. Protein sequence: CASRIGTAYEQYV.

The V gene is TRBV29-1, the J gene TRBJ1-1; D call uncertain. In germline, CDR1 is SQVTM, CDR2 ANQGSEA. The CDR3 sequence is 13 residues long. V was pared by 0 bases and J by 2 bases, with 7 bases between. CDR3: CSVEDAKNTEAFF. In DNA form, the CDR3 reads TGCAGCGTTGAAGATGCGAAAAACACTGAAGCTTTCTTT.

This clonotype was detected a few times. CDR3 sequence reads: CASSQPLRTGQNEQFF. The CDR3 nucleotides read TGCGCCAGCAGCCAACCCCTAAGGACGGGTCAAAATGAGCAGTTCTTC. V usage is TRBV4-1 and J usage is TRBJ2-1; D call uncertain. Between the trimmed V and J ends, which lost 2 bases and 7 bases, there was a span of 18 bases. Germline V CDR1 and CDR2: MGHRA, YSYEKL. This CDR3 is 16 amino acids long.

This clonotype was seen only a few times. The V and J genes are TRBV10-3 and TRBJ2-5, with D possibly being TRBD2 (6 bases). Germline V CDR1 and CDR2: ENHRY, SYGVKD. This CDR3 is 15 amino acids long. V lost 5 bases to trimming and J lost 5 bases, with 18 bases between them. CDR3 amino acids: CAISPLLGGDETQYF. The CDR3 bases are TGTGCCATCAGTCCCCTACTGGGAGGCGACGAGACCCAGTACTTC.

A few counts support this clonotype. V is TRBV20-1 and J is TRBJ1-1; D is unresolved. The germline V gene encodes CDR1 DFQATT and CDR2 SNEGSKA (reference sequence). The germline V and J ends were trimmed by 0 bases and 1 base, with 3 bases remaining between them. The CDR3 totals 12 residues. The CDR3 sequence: CSAREANTEAFF. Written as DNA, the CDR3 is TGCAGTGCTAGAGAAGCGAACACTGAAGCTTTCTTT.

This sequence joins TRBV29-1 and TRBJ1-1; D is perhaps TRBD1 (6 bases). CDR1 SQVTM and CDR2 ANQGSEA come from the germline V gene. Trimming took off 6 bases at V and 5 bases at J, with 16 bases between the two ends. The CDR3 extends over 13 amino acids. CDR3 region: CSVKTGRGTEAFF. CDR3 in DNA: TGCAGCGTGAAAACAGGGAGGGGGACTGAAGCTTTCTTT.

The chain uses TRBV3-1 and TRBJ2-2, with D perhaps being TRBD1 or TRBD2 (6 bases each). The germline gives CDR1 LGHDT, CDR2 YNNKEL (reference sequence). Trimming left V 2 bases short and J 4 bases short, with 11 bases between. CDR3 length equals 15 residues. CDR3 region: CASSQTGGLTGELFF. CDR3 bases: TGTGCCAGCAGCCAAACCGGGGGCCTCACCGGGGAGCTGTTTTTT.

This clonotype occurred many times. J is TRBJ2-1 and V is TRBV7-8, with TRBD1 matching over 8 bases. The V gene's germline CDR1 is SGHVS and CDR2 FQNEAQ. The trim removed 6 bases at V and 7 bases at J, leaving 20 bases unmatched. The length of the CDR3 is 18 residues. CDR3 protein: CASRQKPQGAPIENEQFF. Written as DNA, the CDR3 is TGTGCCAGCAGACAAAAGCCCCAGGGGGCACCAATAGAGAATGAGCAGTTCTTC.

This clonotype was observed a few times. CDR3 nucleotides: TGCAGTGCTACGCGCCAGTTTACGTACGAGCAGTACTTC. Residues: CSATRQFTYEQYF. The chain joins TRBV20-1 to TRBJ2-7; D not resolved. There are 13 residues in the CDR3. V shed 4 bases and J shed 4 bases, with 14 bases lying between them. Germline lookup yields CDR1 DFQATT and CDR2 SNEGSKA (reference sequence).

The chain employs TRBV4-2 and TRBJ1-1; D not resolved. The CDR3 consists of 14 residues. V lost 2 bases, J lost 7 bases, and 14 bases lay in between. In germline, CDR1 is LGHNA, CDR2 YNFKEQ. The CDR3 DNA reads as TGTGCCAGCAGCCAAACCAGCTACAGAGATGAAGCTTTCTTT. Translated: CASSQTSYRDEAFF.

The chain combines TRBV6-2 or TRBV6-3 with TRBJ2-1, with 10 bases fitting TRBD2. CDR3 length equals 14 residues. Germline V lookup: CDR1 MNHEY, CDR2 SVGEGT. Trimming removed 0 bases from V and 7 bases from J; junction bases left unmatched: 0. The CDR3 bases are TGTGCCAGCAGTTACTCACTAGCGGGGAATGAGCAGTTCTTC. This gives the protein CASSYSLAGNEQFF.

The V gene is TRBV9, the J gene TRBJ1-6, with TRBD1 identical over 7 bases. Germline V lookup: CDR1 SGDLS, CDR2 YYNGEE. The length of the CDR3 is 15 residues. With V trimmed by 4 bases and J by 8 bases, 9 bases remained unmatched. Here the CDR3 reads CASSPRGTGDSPLHF. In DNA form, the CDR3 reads TGTGCCAGCAGCCCTAGGGGTACAGGGGATTCACCCCTCCACTTT.

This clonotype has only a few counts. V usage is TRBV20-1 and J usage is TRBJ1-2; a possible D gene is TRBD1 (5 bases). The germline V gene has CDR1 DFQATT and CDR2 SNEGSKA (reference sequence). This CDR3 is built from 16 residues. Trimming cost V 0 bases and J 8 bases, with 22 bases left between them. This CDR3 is CSARDWDGGGTGGYTF. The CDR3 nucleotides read TGCAGTGCTAGAGATTGGGACGGTGGTGGGACCGGGGGCTACACCTTC.

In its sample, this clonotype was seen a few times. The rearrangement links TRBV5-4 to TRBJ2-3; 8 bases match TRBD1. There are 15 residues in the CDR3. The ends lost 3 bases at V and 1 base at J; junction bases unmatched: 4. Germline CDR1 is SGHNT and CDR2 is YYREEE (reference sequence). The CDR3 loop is CASSSTGEGTDTQYF. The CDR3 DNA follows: TGTGCCAGCAGCTCGACAGGGGAGGGCACAGATACGCAGTATTTT. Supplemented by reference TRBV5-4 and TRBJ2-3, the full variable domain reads ETGVTQSPTHLIKTRGQQVTLRCSSQSGHNTVSWYQQALGQGPQFIFQYYREEENGRGNFPPRFSGLQFPNYSSELNVNALELDDSALYLCASSSTGEGTDTQYFGPGTRLTVL.

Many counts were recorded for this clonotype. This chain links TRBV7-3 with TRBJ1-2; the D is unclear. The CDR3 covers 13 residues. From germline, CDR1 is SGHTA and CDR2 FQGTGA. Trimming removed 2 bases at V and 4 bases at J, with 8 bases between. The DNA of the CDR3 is TGTGCCAGCAGCTTAGAGGGTGGCTATGGCTACACCTTC. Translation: CASSLEGGYGYTF.

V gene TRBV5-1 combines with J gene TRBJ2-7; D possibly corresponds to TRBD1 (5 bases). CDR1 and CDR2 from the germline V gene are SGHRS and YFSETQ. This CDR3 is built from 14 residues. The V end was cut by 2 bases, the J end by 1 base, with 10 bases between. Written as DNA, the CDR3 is TGCGCCAGCAGCTTAGGGGCAGAATCCTACGAGCAGTACTTC. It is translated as CASSLGAESYEQYF.

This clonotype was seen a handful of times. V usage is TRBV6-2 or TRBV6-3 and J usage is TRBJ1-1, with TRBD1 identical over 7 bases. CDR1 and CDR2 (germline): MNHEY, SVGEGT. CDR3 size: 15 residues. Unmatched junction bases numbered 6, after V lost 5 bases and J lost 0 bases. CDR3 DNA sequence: TGTGCCAGCAGTACCCTCAGGGGGTTGAACACTGAAGCTTTCTTT. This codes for CASSTLRGLNTEAFF.

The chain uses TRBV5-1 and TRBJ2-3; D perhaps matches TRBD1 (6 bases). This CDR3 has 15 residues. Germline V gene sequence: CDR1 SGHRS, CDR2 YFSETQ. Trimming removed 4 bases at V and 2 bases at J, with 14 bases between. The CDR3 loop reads CASSGTPSLTDTQYF. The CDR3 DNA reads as TGCGCCAGCAGCGGGACACCTTCCCTCACAGATACGCAGTATTTT.

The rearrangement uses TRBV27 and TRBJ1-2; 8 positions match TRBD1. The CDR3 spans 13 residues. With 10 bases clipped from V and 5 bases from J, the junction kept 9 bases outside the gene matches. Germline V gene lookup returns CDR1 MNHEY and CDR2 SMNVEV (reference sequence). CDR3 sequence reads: CATSSGGGYGYTF. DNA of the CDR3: TGTGCCACCTCCTCAGGGGGCGGGTATGGCTACACCTTC.

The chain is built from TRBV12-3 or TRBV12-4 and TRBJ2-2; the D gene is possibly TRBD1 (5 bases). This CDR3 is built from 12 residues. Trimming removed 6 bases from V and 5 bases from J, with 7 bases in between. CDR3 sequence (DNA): TGTGCCAGCAGGACAGAGACCGGGGAGCTGTTTTTT. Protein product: CASRTETGELFF.

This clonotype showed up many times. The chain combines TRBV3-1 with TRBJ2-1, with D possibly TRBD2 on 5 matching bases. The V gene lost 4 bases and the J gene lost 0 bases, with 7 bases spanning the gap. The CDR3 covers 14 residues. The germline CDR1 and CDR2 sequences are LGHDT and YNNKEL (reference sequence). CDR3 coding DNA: TGTGCCAGCAGCCGAGGGAGCTCCTACAATGAGCAGTTCTTC. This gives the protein CASSRGSSYNEQFF.

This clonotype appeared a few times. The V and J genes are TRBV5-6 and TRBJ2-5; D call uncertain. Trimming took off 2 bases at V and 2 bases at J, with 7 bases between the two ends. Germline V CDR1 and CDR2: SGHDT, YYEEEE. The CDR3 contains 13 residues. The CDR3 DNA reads TGTGCCAGCAGCTTTAACCAACAAGAGACCCAGTACTTC. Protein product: CASSFNQQETQYF.

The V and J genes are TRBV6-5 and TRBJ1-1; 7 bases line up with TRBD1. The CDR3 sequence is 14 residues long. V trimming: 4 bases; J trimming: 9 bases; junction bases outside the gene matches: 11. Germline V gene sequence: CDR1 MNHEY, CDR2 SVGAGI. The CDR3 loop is CASSSTGTEVKAFF. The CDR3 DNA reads TGTGCCAGCAGTTCAACAGGGACAGAAGTAAAAGCTTTCTTT.